This TCR beta chain is from a study of brain T cells in children with intractable seizures. Study observations and caveats: Pre-surgery blood may have been undersampled, hiding some clones. HCMV serostatus was not known, and viral specificity came from CDR3 similarity only.

TCRdb keeps only in-frame clones here, not all; method: immunoSEQ multiplex PCR. Of around 38,000 clones listed, 80% to 95% are singletons. Sequencing was limited to surgery cases with top T cell transcript signatures in brain tissue. At least one anti-epileptic drug was given before surgery. Details on this clone: Its antigen is unidentified.

The clonotype was recovered from a girl aged 2-10 years with tuberous sclerosis and intractable seizures. Sequenced material: peripheral blood, taken at surgery.

The CDR3 DNA reads TGTGCCAGCAGTGTAGGGACCAGGAACACTGAAGCTTTCTTT. Protein: CASSVGTRNTEAFF. The rearrangement joins TRBV2 to TRBJ1-1, with D possibly matching TRBD1 (5 bases). Germline assignment: CDR1 SNHLY and CDR2 FYNNEI. V shed 4 bases and J shed 1 base, with 10 bases lying between them. This CDR3 is built from 14 residues.